These 15 T cell receptor beta chains were all obtained from the same sample, sequenced in a study of T cells in women clearing cervical HPV infection (dated by TCRdb to 2016 to 2019). The library was made by the immunoSEQ multiplex PCR assay. Drawn from immuneACCESS, this table holds only the in-frame rearrangements with V and J called that TCRdb kept. Clones are partly lost; checked studies trace under half to an unresolved V gene and leave the rest unexplained. The sample's clone listing holds more than 40,000 clones. The ten top clones hold more than 0.8% of the sample. Sequenced sample: blood buffy coat. These receptors were collected from a woman aged 18 to 69 with a cervical HPV16 infection that either progressed to CIN3+ or cleared (not recorded which).

The CDR3 bases that were read are TGTGCCAGCAGCTCGACGGGACTCCAA. As protein: CASSSTGLQ. From start to end, the CDR3 is CASSSTGLQAFF. The chain employs TRBV7-8 and TRBJ1-1; a weak D match, TRBD1 (5 bases). The DNA ends 3 residues before the CDR3 does, and the rest of the CDR3 is filled in from the germline J gene. CDR3 size: 12 residues. Germline CDR1 and CDR2: SGHVS and FQNEAQ.

As concerns this clone: The read is 3 residues too short to cover the CDR3 end, so that end is filled in from the germline J gene. The J gene is TRBJ2-7, the V gene TRBV20-1; tentatively, D is TRBD1 (6 bases). The CDR3 runs 18 residues. The V end lost 1 base, the J end lost 1 base, and 23 bases lay between the germline ends. CDR1 DFQATT and CDR2 SNEGSKA come from the germline V gene (reference sequence). CDR3 DNA (partial): TGCAGTGCTAGAGCCTTGCGAACCGGGACACGAGGTTCCTACGAG. It specifies CSARALRTGTRGSYE. The entire CDR3 is CSARALRTGTRGSYEQYF.

On this clone: Read data end 3 residues before the CDR3 end; the end is taken from the germline J gene. The chain carries TRBV7-3 and TRBJ1-6, with D possibly matching TRBD1 (5 bases). Trimming took 2 bases from V and 7 from J, leaving 6 bases between them. This CDR3 is 13 amino acids long. Germline V lookup: CDR1 SGHTA, CDR2 FQGTGA. The CDR3 here is CASSLQGNSPLHF. The CDR3 DNA, read in part, is TGTGCCAGCAGCTTACAGGGAAATTCACCC.

As concerns this clone: The sequence runs out 3 residues before the end of the CDR3; the remainder is reconstructed from the germline J gene. V is TRBV20-1 and J is TRBJ1-1, with D possibly matching TRBD1 (5 bases). The CDR3 is 14 residues long. CDR1 is DFQATT, CDR2 SNEGSKA, per germline (reference sequence). V was cut by 4 bases and J by 0 bases, with 12 bases left in between. CDR3 residues: CSAKSGGVNTEAFF. The part of the CDR3 DNA that was read is TGCAGTGCTAAATCGGGAGGGGTGAACACTGAA.

CDR3 DNA, as far as it was read: TGCGCCAGCAGCTCACTACAGGGCGGGCAAGAGACC. Translation: CASSSLQGGQET. The full CDR3 protein reads CASSSLQGGQETQYF. This rearrangement joins TRBV5-1 to TRBJ2-5, with D possibly being TRBD1 (6 bases). The DNA ends 3 residues before the CDR3 does, and the rest of the CDR3 is filled in from the germline J gene. V lost 3 bases, J lost 2 bases, and 14 bases lay in between. The CDR3 spans 15 residues. Germline V gene data show CDR1 as SGHRS and CDR2 as YFSETQ.

As concerns this clone: The CDR3 end lies 3 residues beyond the end of the read and is filled in from the germline J gene. J is TRBJ1-5 and V is TRBV18; a possible D gene is TRBD1 (6 bases). The CDR3 covers 13 residues. V lost 8 bases and J lost 5, with 13 bases in between. Germline V lookup: CDR1 KGHSH, CDR2 LQKENI. CDR3 sequence: CASLTGKYQPQHF. CDR3 bases read: TGTGCCAGCCTTACAGGGAAATATCAGCCC.

In the case of this clone: The CDR3 end lies 3 residues beyond the end of the read and is filled in from the germline J gene. The chain links TRBV7-7 to TRBJ2-5; TRBD1 aligns across 7 bases. The germline gives CDR1 SSHAT, CDR2 FNYEAQ (reference sequence). This CDR3 contains 14 residues. With V trimmed by 4 bases and J by 3 bases, 5 bases remained unmatched. The sequenced CDR3 bases are TGTGCCAGCAGCTCCCCCGGGACAGAAGAGACC. It codes for CASSSPGTEET. The whole CDR3 protein reads CASSSPGTEETQYF. The complete variable domain, with remaining parts taken from reference TRBV7-7 and TRBJ2-5, reads GAGVSQSPRYKVTKRGQDVTLRCDPISSHATLYWYQQALGQGPEFLTYFNYEAQPDKSGLPSDRFSAERPEGSISTLTIQRTEQRDSAMYRCASSSPGTEETQYFGPGTRLLVL.

As concerns this clone: The CDR3 end is not reached by the read, which stops 3 residues before it; the germline J gene fills it in. The chain combines TRBV2 with TRBJ2-3; D is possibly TRBD1 (7 bases). The CDR3 covers 14 residues. The germline V gene has CDR1 SNHLY and CDR2 FYNNEI. Here the CDR3 reads CASRGDREEETQYF. Incomplete CDR3 DNA: TGTGCCAGCAGGGGAGACAGGGAGGAAGAGACG. The whole variable domain, remainder taken from reference TRBV2 and TRBJ2-3, is EPEVTQTPSHQVTQMGQEVILRCVPISNHLYFYWYRQILGQKVEFLVSFYNNEISEKSEIFDDQFSVERPDGSNFTLKIRSTKLEDSAMYFCASRGDREEETQYFGPGTRLTVL.

Remarks on this clone: The CDR3 end is not reached by the read, which stops 3 residues before it; the germline J gene fills it in. The chain couples TRBV2 to TRBJ2-3, with D possibly matching TRBD2 (6 bases). Germline values: CDR1 SNHLY, CDR2 FYNNEI. Trimming removed 2 bases at V and 5 bases at J, with 14 bases between. This CDR3 is built from 15 residues. CDR3 sequence: CASSETRLEGDTQYF. Partial CDR3 DNA: TGTGCCAGCAGTGAAACCAGGTTGGAGGGAGATACG.

On this clone: The read gets to within 3 residues of the CDR3 end, and the germline J gene fills in the rest. V is TRBV14 and J is TRBJ2-3; tentatively, D is TRBD1 (5 bases). Germline V CDR1 and CDR2: SGHDN, FVKESK. This CDR3 spans 14 amino acids. CDR3 loop: CASSPTGSPQTQYF. The CDR3 bases that were read are TGTGCCAGCAGCCCCACAGGCTCTCCTCAGACG.

Comments on this clone: The read comes to an end 3 residues before the CDR3 does, leaving the germline J gene to fill in the end. The chain is built from TRBV7-7 and TRBJ2-3; 8 bases match TRBD1. CDR1 is SSHAT, CDR2 FNYEAQ, per germline (reference sequence). The CDR3 spans 12 residues. Incomplete CDR3 DNA: TGTGCCAGCAGCCTCGCAGGGGGCTCG. Encoded protein: CASSLAGGS. The complete CDR3 protein is CASSLAGGSQYF.

About this clone: The CDR3 goes on 3 residues after the read ends, and that part is filled in from the germline J gene. The J gene is TRBJ1-4, the V gene TRBV18; 7 nucleotides agree with TRBD1. There are 15 residues in the CDR3. Trimming took 4 bases from V and 4 from J; bases not matched to a gene: 6. Germline V CDR1 and CDR2: KGHSH, LQKENI. CDR3 DNA (partial): TGTGCCAGCTCACTCTCGACAGGGAATAATGAAAAA. Amino acid sequence: CASSLSTGNNEK. The whole CDR3 is CASSLSTGNNEKLFF.

As concerns this clone: The read finishes 3 residues shy of the CDR3 end, and the germline J gene is used to complete it. The V gene is TRBV28, the J gene TRBJ2-7, with TRBD2 matching over 11 bases. This CDR3 has 19 amino acids. Germline trimming cut 4 bases from V and 0 bases from J; bases unmatched to any gene: 14. From germline, CDR1 is MDHEN and CDR2 SYDVKM. CDR3 amino acids: CASSSLPGLADPSSYEQYF. CDR3 DNA, as far as it was read: TGTGCCAGCAGTTCTCTTCCGGGACTAGCGGACCCGAGCTCCTACGAG.

As regards this clone: The read terminates 3 residues before the CDR3 end, so the remaining end is supplied by the germline J gene. The V call is TRBV6-9, the J call TRBJ1-1; 11 nucleotides line up with TRBD1. J gave up 2 bases and V 5 bases, and 19 bases lay outside the gene matches. Germline V gene data show CDR1 as MNHGY and CDR2 as SVAAGI. The CDR3 has 20 residues. The CDR3 spells CASSRLGTGGPVGKNTEAFF. The CDR3 bases that were read are TGTGCCAGCAGTAGACTCGGGACAGGGGGACCGGTTGGGAAAAACACTGAA.

Details on this clone: The CDR3 end falls 3 residues outside the read, so it is completed with the germline J gene. The genes are TRBV14 and TRBJ2-3; 9 positions match TRBD1. Looked up from germline, CDR1 is SGHDN and CDR2 is FVKESK. The CDR3 covers 18 residues. The junction had 10 bases not matched to a gene; V was cut back by 2 bases and J by 1 base. CDR3: CASSQRARDRARTDTQYF. Incomplete CDR3 DNA: TGTGCCAGCAGCCAAAGGGCCCGGGACAGGGCACGCACAGATACG.